This TCR beta chain derives from a study of T cell responses to AZD1222 COVID-19 vaccine. CDR1 and CDR2 (germline): SQVTM, ANQGSEA. The CDR3 contains 12 residues. The ends were cut back, 1 base at V and 6 bases at J, with 10 bases in the middle. Sequenced by immunoSEQ multiplex PCR; TCRdb stores in-frame clones only, minus some. The table lists some 140,000 clones, 80% to 90% of them singletons. Sequencing used peripheral blood, obtained on day 0 of AZD1222 vaccination. This chain links TRBV29-1 with TRBJ2-7, with D unresolved. The TCR was taken from an adult in good health. This CDR3 is CSVEAASREQYF. Here the CDR3 DNA reads TGCAGCGTTGAAGCGGCTAGTCGCGAGCAGTACTTC.